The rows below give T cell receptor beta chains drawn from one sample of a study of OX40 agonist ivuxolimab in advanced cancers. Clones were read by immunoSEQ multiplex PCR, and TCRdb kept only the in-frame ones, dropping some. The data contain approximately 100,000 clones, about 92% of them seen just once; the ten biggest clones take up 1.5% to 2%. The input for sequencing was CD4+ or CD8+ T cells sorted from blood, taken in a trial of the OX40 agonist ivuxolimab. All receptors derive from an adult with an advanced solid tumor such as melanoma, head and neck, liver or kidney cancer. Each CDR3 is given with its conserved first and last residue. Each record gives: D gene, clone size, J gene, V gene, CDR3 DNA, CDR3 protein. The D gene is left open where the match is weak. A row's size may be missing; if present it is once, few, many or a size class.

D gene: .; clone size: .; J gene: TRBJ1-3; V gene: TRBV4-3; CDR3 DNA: TGCGCCAGCAGCCAAGACGGGGCTGGGTTTGGAAACACCATATATTTT; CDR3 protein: CASSQDGAGFGNTIYF
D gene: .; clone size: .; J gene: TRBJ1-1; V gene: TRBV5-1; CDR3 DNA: TGCGCCAGCAGCCCACTCGGAGGGAACCAGGGTGAAGCTTTCTTT; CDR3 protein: CASSPLGGNQGEAFF
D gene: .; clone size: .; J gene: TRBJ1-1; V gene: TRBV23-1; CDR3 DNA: TGCGCCAGCAGTCATATCCGGCAGGTCACTGAAGCTTTCTTT; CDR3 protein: CASSHIRQVTEAFF
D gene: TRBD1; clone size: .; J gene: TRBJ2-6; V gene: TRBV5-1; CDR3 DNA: TGCGCCAGCAGCTTTACAGGGGACCGCTCTGGGGCCAACGTCCTGACTTTC; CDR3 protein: CASSFTGDRSGANVLTF
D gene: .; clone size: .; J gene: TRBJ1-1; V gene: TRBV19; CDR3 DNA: TGTGCCAGTAGTATTTGGGGCAACTTGAACACTGAAGCTTTCTTT; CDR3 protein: CASSIWGNLNTEAFF
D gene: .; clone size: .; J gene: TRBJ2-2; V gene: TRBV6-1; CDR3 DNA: TGTGCCAGCATACCTATTCGTAAAAGCACCGGGGAGCTGTTTTTT; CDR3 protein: CASIPIRKSTGELFF
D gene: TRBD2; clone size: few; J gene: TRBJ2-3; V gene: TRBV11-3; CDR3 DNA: TGTGCCAGCAGCTTTGTGGCTAGCGGGCTCGGAGATACGCAGTATTTT; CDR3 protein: CASSFVASGLGDTQYF
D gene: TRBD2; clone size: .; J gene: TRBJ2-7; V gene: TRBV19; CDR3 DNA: TGTGCCAGTAGTATCACTAGCGACTCCTACGAGCAGTACTTC; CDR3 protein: CASSITSDSYEQYF
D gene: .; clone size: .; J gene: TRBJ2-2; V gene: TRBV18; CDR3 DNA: TGTGCCAGCTCACCACCGAGTCGCTCCCTCTTTCTGAACACCGGGGAGCTGTTTTTT; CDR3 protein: CASSPPSRSLFLNTGELFF
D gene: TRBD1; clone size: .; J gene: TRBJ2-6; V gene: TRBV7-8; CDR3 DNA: TGTGCCAGCAGCCCAAGGGTACAGGGGTCGACTGGGGCCAACGTCCTGACTTTC; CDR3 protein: CASSPRVQGSTGANVLTF
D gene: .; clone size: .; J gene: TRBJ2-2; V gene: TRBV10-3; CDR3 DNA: TGTGCCATCAGTGACCCCGGCCGGGGAGCGGGGCTGTTTTTT; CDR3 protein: CAISDPGRGAGLFF
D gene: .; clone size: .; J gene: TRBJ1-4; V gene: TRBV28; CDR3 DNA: TGTGCCAGCATGGGGTCAGGCAGCGAAAAACTGTTTTTT; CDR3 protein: CASMGSGSEKLFF
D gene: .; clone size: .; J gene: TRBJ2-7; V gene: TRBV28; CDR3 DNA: TGTGCCAGCAGTGGGGGTCCCTCCTACGAGCAGTACTTC; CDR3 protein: CASSGGPSYEQYF
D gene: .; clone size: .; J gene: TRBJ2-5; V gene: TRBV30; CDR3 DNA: TGTGCCTGGACCCAACCCGTGGGGCGGCAAGAGACCCAGTACTTC; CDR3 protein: CAWTQPVGRQETQYF
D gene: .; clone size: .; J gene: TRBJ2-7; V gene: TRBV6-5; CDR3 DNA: TGTGCCACCCGAACAGGGCCCTACGAGCAGTACTTC; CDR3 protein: CATRTGPYEQYF
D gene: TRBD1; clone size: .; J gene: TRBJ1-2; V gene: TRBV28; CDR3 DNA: TGTGCCAGCAGCACCAACCCCCCGGGACAGGGGTCTGGCTACACCTTC; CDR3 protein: CASSTNPPGQGSGYTF
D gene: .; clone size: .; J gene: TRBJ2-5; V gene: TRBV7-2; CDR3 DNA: TGTGCCAGCAGCTTGACAGATCAAGAGACCCAGTACTTC; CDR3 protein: CASSLTDQETQYF
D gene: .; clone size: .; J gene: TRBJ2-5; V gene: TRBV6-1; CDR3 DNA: TGTGCCAGCAGACTGGGGACATCTCAAGAGACCCAGTACTTC; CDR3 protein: CASRLGTSQETQYF
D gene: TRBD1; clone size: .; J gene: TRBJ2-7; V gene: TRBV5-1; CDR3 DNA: TGCGCCAGCAGCTTGGGACAGGGACCTTACGAGCAGTACTTC; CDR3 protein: CASSLGQGPYEQYF
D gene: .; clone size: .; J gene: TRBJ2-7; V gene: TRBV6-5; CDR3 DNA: TGTGCCAGCAAAAGGGACTACGAGCAGTACTTC; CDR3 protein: CASKRDYEQYF
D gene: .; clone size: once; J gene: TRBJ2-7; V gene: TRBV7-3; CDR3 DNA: TGTGCCAGCAGCTTTCTACCCCGATACGAGCAGTACTTC; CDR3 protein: CASSFLPRYEQYF
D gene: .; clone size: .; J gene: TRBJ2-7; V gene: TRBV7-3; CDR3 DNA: TGTGCCAGCAGCTTAGACAGTTTGAGGGAGCAGTACTTC; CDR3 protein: CASSLDSLREQYF
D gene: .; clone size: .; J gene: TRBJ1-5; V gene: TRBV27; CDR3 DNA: TGTGCCACCAAATTTCAGGGTTGGGAAAGCAATCAGCCCCAGCATTTT; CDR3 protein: CATKFQGWESNQPQHF
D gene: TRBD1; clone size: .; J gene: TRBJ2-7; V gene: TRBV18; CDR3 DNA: TGTGCCAGCTCACCAGCCACAGGGGCTTCTAGAGAGCAGTACTTC; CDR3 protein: CASSPATGASREQYF
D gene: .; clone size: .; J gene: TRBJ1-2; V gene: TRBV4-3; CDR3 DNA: TGCGCCAGCAGCCAAGATGGTAGGCCACCCTATGGCTACACCTTC; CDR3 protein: CASSQDGRPPYGYTF
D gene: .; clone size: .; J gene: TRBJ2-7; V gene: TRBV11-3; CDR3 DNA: TGTGCCAGCAGCCCCCCCATACAGACCTACGAGCAGTACTTC; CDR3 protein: CASSPPIQTYEQYF